The 25 T cell receptor beta chains reported below all come from one sample, sequenced in a study of CD8+ T cells in alopecia areata. The treatment denotes: oral pan-JAK inhibitor, 5-10 mg twice daily. Isolated RNA was reverse transcribed into cDNA used as the sequencing template. TCRdb's copy holds only in-frame clones and misses some; the assay was immunoSEQ multiplex PCR. The top ten hold less than 14% of the sample, which has some 180,000 clones, 40% to 65% seen once. The sample here was CD8+ T cells sorted from blood, taken at week 24, from a patient treated with tofacitinib. Receptors were obtained from a human donor with alopecia areata.

This chain joins TRBV5-6 and TRBJ2-7; perhaps TRBD2 as D (5 bases). Germline V gives CDR1 SGHDT, CDR2 YYEEEE. The V end was cut by 2 bases, the J end by 5 bases, with 8 bases between. The CDR3 extends over 12 amino acids. In DNA, the CDR3 is TGTGCCAGCAGCTTTGATAGCGACGAGCAGTACTTC. As protein: CASSFDSDEQYF.

This clone was seen a handful of times. The rearrangement uses TRBV7-9 and TRBJ1-2; 8 nucleotides match TRBD1. CDR3 length: 15 residues. Germline loops: CDR1 SEHNR, CDR2 FQNEAQ (reference sequence). Germline trimming cut 1 base from V and 6 bases from J; bases unmatched to any gene: 7. In DNA form, the CDR3 reads TGTGCCAGCAGCTTAGAACCAGGGGGCCAGAATGGCTACACCTTC. Encoded protein: CASSLEPGGQNGYTF.

This chain joins TRBV29-1 and TRBJ2-3; a weak D match, TRBD2 (6 bases). Trimming stripped 6 bases from V and 1 base from J, with 11 bases between. CDR1 is SQVTM, CDR2 ANQGSEA, per germline. The CDR3 has 13 residues. CDR3 sequence: CSVQPSGTDTQYF. CDR3 DNA sequence: TGCAGCGTACAGCCTAGCGGCACAGATACGCAGTATTTT.

A few counts support this clone. V gene TRBV7-9 combines with J gene TRBJ1-4; D is undetermined. CDR3 length: 13 amino acids. Germline CDR1 is SEHNR and CDR2 is FQNEAQ (reference sequence). Trimming took 1 base from V and 8 from J, leaving 8 bases between them. CDR3 DNA: TGTGCCAGCAGCTTAGGGACGGAGGAAAAACTGTTTTTT. This translates into CASSLGTEEKLFF.

With respect to this clone: Other DNA sequences from this sample encode an identical CDR3 as well. The J gene is TRBJ1-5, the V gene TRBV25-1; D ambiguous. In germline, CDR1 is MGHDK, CDR2 SYGVNS. This CDR3 spans 12 amino acids. The ends were cut back, 5 bases at V and 2 bases at J, with 4 bases in the middle. The CDR3 is CASSLGNQPQHF. The CDR3 DNA follows: TGTGCCAGCAGTTTGGGCAATCAGCCCCAGCATTTT.

The genes are TRBV2 and TRBJ2-2, with 7 bases identical to TRBD2. The CDR3 has 17 amino acids. Per the germline V gene, CDR1 is SNHLY and CDR2 is FYNNEI. Losses at the gene ends were 2 bases for V and 0 bases for J; bases not matched to a gene: 6. The CDR3 sequence is CASSESKAGTNTGELFF. Written as DNA, the CDR3 is TGTGCCAGCAGTGAAAGTAAAGCGGGGACGAACACCGGGGAGCTGTTTTTT.

This chain links TRBV7-8 with TRBJ2-5; 11 bases agree with TRBD2. Trimming took 5 bases from V and 2 from J; bases not matched to a gene: 7. This CDR3 spans 16 amino acids. In germline, CDR1 is SGHVS, CDR2 FQNEAQ. The chain's CDR3 is CASSRLAGRSQETQYF. CDR3 bases: TGTGCCAGCAGCCGACTAGCGGGGAGATCACAAGAGACCCAGTACTTC.

J is TRBJ2-7 and V is TRBV19, with D perhaps assigned TRBD1 or TRBD2 (5 bases each). Germline lookup yields CDR1 LNHDA and CDR2 SQIVND (reference sequence). V was pared by 4 bases and J by 3 bases, with 10 bases between. The CDR3 is made up of 13 amino acids. The CDR3 reads CASSTGTGYEQYF. The CDR3 DNA reads TGTGCCAGTAGTACCGGGACGGGCTACGAGCAGTACTTC.

V gene TRBV14 combines with J gene TRBJ1-1; 10 bases match TRBD1. Germline assignment: CDR1 SGHDN and CDR2 FVKESK. Unmatched junction bases numbered 4, after V lost 8 bases and J lost 1 base. The CDR3 spans 14 residues. The CDR3 reads CASGRDRGNTEAFF. The CDR3 DNA sequence: TGTGCCAGCGGGCGGGACAGGGGGAACACTGAAGCTTTCTTT. The whole variable domain, filled in from reference TRBV14 and TRBJ1-1, reads EAGVTQFPSHSVIEKGQTVTLRCDPISGHDNLYWYRRVMGKEIKFLLHFVKESKQDESGMPNNRFLAERTGGTYSTLKVQPAELEDSGVYFCASGRDRGNTEAFFGQGTRLTVV.

The chain is built from TRBV9 and TRBJ2-3, with no clear D. The CDR3 extends over 13 amino acids. Germline CDR1 and CDR2: SGDLS and YYNGEE. Trimming left V 4 bases short and J 7 bases short, with 13 bases between. The CDR3 protein is CASSLTDGNTQYF. The CDR3 DNA reads as TGTGCCAGCAGCCTTACCGATGGGAATACGCAGTATTTT.

In DNA form, the CDR3 reads TGTGCCAGCAGCCCGACAGGGATAAATCAGCCCCAGCATTTT. Translating it yields CASSPTGINQPQHF. The rearrangement joins TRBV7-8 to TRBJ1-5; 7 bases agree with TRBD1. V was pared by 5 bases and J by 4 bases, with 5 bases of the junction left unmatched. The CDR3 is 14 residues long. Germline CDR1 and CDR2: SGHVS and FQNEAQ. Looking up the rest from reference TRBV7-8 and TRBJ1-5 gives the full variable domain: GAGVSQSPRYKVAKRGQDVALRCDPISGHVSLFWYQQALGQGPEFLTYFQNEAQLDKSGLPSDRFFAERPEGSVSTLKIQRTQQEDSAVYLCASSPTGINQPQHFGDGTRLSIL.

This clone was counted a few times. The chain couples TRBV7-2 to TRBJ2-1, with 8 bases identical to TRBD1. This CDR3 contains 18 residues. Germline CDR1 and CDR2: SGHTA and FQGNSA. J was trimmed by 7 bases and V by 5 bases; bases with no gene match: 19. Here the CDR3 reads CASSPMGMDRETTNEQFF. DNA of the CDR3: TGTGCCAGCAGCCCGATGGGTATGGACAGGGAAACTACGAATGAGCAGTTCTTC.

This chain uses TRBV14 with TRBJ1-1, with D perhaps TRBD1 (5 bases). Germline CDR1 SGHDN, CDR2 FVKESK. The CDR3 spans 15 residues. Trimming stripped 1 base from V and 4 bases from J, with 13 bases between. The chain's CDR3 is CASSQARDGRTEAFF. The CDR3 coding sequence is TGTGCCAGCAGCCAAGCTAGGGACGGGCGCACTGAAGCTTTCTTT.

This clone was seen more than once but under ten times. The chain couples TRBV28 to TRBJ2-3; 11 positions agree with TRBD2. In germline, CDR1 is MDHEN, CDR2 SYDVKM. Losses at the gene ends were 5 bases for V and 6 bases for J; bases not matched to a gene: 7. The CDR3 runs 15 residues. The CDR3 DNA reads TGTGCCAGCAGTCCTACTAGCGGGGGCCCTGATACGCAGTATTTT. The encoded protein is CASSPTSGGPDTQYF.

This clone appeared a few times. V usage is TRBV6-6 and J usage is TRBJ2-3; tentative D call: TRBD1 (6 bases). The CDR3 is made up of 15 amino acids. V was pared by 8 bases and J by 2 bases, with 17 bases between. Per the germline V gene, CDR1 is MNHNY and CDR2 is SVGAGI (reference sequence). CDR3 sequence (DNA): TGTGCCAGCCTTTACAGGGACCATTTCACAGATACGCAGTATTTT. This encodes CASLYRDHFTDTQYF.

The chain is built from TRBV12-5 and TRBJ2-7; D is ambiguous. Germline V lookup: CDR1 LGHNT, CDR2 FRNRAP. The CDR3 is 12 amino acids. V shed 0 bases and J shed 6 bases, with 6 bases lying between them. The CDR3 coding sequence is TGTGCTAGTGGTTTGGTACAGTCCGAGCAGTACTTC. Its protein product is CASGLVQSEQYF.

In this sample, this clone turned up many times. CDR3 amino acids: CASSRNPGSGANVLTF. The CDR3 DNA sequence: TGCGCCAGCAGCCGCAACCCGGGCTCTGGGGCCAACGTCCTGACTTTC. V gene TRBV4-3 combines with J gene TRBJ2-6; no clear D gene. The CDR3 loop spans 16 amino acids. Germline CDR1 is LGHNA and CDR2 is YSLEER. The V end was cut by 4 bases, the J end by 0 bases, with 10 bases between.

The sample holds a few counts of this clone. The chain employs TRBV29-1 and TRBJ2-7; D could derive from TRBD1 or TRBD2 (5 bases each). The CDR3 totals 12 residues. Per the germline V gene, CDR1 is SQVTM and CDR2 is ANQGSEA. Trimming took off 6 bases at V and 5 bases at J, with 14 bases between the two ends. The CDR3 DNA follows: TGCAGCGTGGCCGGGACCTCGAACGAGCAGTACTTC. Protein sequence: CSVAGTSNEQYF.

This clone was detected a few times. The CDR3 nucleotides read TGTGCCAGCAGTCCTCTACAGGGCTCTATTGAAAAACTGTTTTTT. Translating gives CASSPLQGSIEKLFF. V usage is TRBV27 and J usage is TRBJ1-4; D is perhaps TRBD1 (6 bases). The V end was cut by 5 bases, the J end by 7 bases, with 17 bases between. Looked up from germline, CDR1 is MNHEY and CDR2 is SMNVEV (reference sequence). The CDR3 totals 15 residues.

This chain joins TRBV19 and TRBJ2-2; D unresolved. The germline CDR1 and CDR2 sequences are LNHDA and SQIVND (reference sequence). V was pared by 5 bases and J by 5 bases, with 3 bases between. The CDR3 has 11 residues. The CDR3 region is CASSLTGELFF. The CDR3 DNA reads TGTGCCAGTAGTCTAACCGGGGAGCTGTTTTTT.

This clone was counted only a few times. The rearrangement links TRBV11-2 to TRBJ2-2; D might be TRBD2 (6 bases). The germline V and J ends were trimmed by 6 bases and 1 base, with 18 bases remaining between them. CDR3 size: 17 residues. Germline loops: CDR1 SGHAT, CDR2 FQNNGV. As DNA, the CDR3 is TGTGCCAGCAGTACCGCGGGGAGGAGGATGAACACCGGGGAGCTGTTTTTT. Translating it yields CASSTAGRRMNTGELFF. The full variable domain, completed using reference TRBV11-2 and TRBJ2-2, is EAGVAQSPRYKIIEKRQSVAFWCNPISGHATLYWYQQILGQGPKLLIQFQNNGVVDDSQLPKDRFSAERLKGVDSTLKIQPAKLEDSAVYLCASSTAGRRMNTGELFFGEGSRLTVL.

The chain couples TRBV11-2 to TRBJ2-5, with 12 bases fitting TRBD2. J lost 7 bases, V lost 6 bases, and 12 bases had no gene match. This CDR3 is built from 16 residues. Germline V CDR1 and CDR2: SGHAT, FQNNGV. The CDR3 region is CASSPRPSGGAGTQYF. For the CDR3, the DNA is TGTGCCAGCAGTCCCAGGCCTAGCGGGGGGGCGGGGACCCAGTACTTC.

The J gene is TRBJ1-2, the V gene TRBV29-1; maybe TRBD1 (5 bases). This CDR3 has 12 residues. CDR1 and CDR2 from the germline V gene are SQVTM and ANQGSEA. The V gene lost 5 bases and the J gene lost 3 bases, with 10 bases spanning the gap. The CDR3, as DNA: TGCAGCGTTCCCAGGGACTACTATGGCTACACCTTC. Residues: CSVPRDYYGYTF.

In its sample, this clone was seen a few times. The chain couples TRBV2 to TRBJ1-5; 9 nucleotides agree with TRBD1. Germline-derived CDR1 and CDR2 are SNHLY and FYNNEI. The CDR3 sequence is 14 residues long. V dropped 9 bases and J dropped 4; count of bases not matched to a gene: 7. The CDR3 loop is CASETDRGNQPQHF. The CDR3 DNA is TGTGCCAGTGAAACTGACAGGGGGAATCAGCCCCAGCATTTT.

The J gene is TRBJ1-5, the V gene TRBV19; tentative D call: TRBD1 (5 bases). V was shortened by 4 bases and J by 0 bases, with 10 bases between the two germline ends. The CDR3 runs 15 residues. CDR1 and CDR2 from the germline V gene are LNHDA and SQIVND (reference sequence). CDR3 coding DNA: TGTGCCAGTAGTAATTCCGGGACTAGCAATCAGCCCCAGCATTTT. It is translated as CASSNSGTSNQPQHF.